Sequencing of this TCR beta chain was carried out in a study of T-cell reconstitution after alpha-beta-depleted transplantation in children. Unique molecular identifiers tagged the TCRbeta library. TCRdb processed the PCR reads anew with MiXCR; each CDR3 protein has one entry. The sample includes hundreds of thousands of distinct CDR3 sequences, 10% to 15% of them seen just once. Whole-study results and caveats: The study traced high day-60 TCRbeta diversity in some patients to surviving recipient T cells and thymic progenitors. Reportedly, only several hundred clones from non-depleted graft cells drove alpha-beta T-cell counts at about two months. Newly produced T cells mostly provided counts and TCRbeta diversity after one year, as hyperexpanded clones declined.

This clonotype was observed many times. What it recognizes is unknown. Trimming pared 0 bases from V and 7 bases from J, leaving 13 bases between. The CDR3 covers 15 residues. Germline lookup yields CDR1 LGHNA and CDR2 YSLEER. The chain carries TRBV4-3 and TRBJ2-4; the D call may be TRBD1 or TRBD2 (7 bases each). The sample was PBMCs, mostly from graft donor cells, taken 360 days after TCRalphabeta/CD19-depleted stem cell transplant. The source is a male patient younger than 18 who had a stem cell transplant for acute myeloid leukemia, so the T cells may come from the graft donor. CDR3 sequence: CASSQDHRGGNIQYF. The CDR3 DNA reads TGCGCCAGCAGCCAAGATCACAGGGGAGGGAACATTCAGTACTTC.